This T cell receptor beta chain was profiled in a study of shared clonotypes between healthy human individuals. Remarks on this clone: Other DNA sequences in the same sample also yield this CDR3.

TCRdb's table, derived via immunoSEQ multiplex PCR, lists solely in-frame clones and lacks some. Seen here are over 2 million clones, under 95% observed once, and the top ten hold 0.37%. Germline loops: CDR1 KGHSH, CDR2 LQKENI. There are 13 residues in the CDR3. Between the trimmed V and J ends, which lost 3 bases and 3 bases, there was a span of 8 bases. The sequencing sample was made of naive CD4+ T cells from PBMCs. This sample's subset: CD45RA+ positively selected. The source is a man aged 18 to 35 in good health. Some clones in this sample may be carry-over from other donors' samples. The chain has TRBV18 and TRBJ2-5; D is undetermined. The CDR3 nucleotides read TGTGCCAGCTCACCGGGCCAGAAAGAGACCCAGTACTTC. As protein: CASSPGQKETQYF.